A selection of T cell receptor beta chains follows, all from one sample in a study of long-term antiretroviral therapy in people with HIV. Clones were sequenced by immunoSEQ multiplex PCR, and TCRdb holds only the in-frame ones, with some missing. Of some 20,000 clones listed, around 92% are singletons. Source: unsorted PBMCs, taken 4.4 years after starting antiretroviral therapy. These receptors came from a woman in her forties or fifties with HIV. The conserved cysteine and the conserved F or W are not part of the CDR3 here. Fields, in order: V gene, J gene, CDR3 protein.

TRBV27	TRBJ1-2	ASSLSNDRVRANYGYT
TRBV10-3	TRBJ1-4	AISEPQGAGYEKLF
TRBV5-4	TRBJ1-2	ASSSRVSDYGYT
TRBV5-6	TRBJ1-4	ASSLDRGPEKLF
TRBV6-1	TRBJ2-5	ASSLRPGTSGTQY
TRBV29-1	TRBJ1-1	SVDYGSTEAF
TRBV2	TRBJ2-3	ASTGGKGGRPDTQY
TRBV5-1	TRBJ1-2	ASSRTGDYGYT
TRBV2	TRBJ2-6	ASSPTSGANVLT
TRBV5-6	TRBJ2-5	ASSPPGLASETQY
TRBV5-8	TRBJ1-2	ASSPSPKTGIFYGYT
TRBV10-3	TRBJ1-6	AISLGSDSPLH
TRBV4-2	TRBJ2-3	ASSQAGLGGDTQY
TRBV2	TRBJ1-1	ASLERAGVNTEAF
TRBV7-9	TRBJ2-5	ASSPRSVEMKTQY
TRBV6-1	TRBJ2-2	ASSGLNTGELF
TRBV5-4	TRBJ2-3	ASSLDRGADTQY
TRBV4-1	TRBJ2-1	ASSPAQKYNEQF
TRBV18	TRBJ2-7	ASSPQGVSYEQY
TRBV5-1	TRBJ2-5	ASSFQTSGPETQY
TRBV21-1	TRBJ1-2	ASSTSGQRPSPYGYT
TRBV5-5	TRBJ1-2	ASSLGGFVSTYGYT
TRBV2	TRBJ1-1	ASNYRAEAF
TRBV7-3	TRBJ2-5	ASSPIGGSETQY
TRBV18	TRBJ1-5	ASSDRTDQPQH
TRBV10-3	TRBJ1-1	AISVGGGNTEAF
TRBV19	TRBJ2-7	ASSMGQGQSSYEQY
TRBV19	TRBJ1-2	ASSMATEAYGYT
TRBV29-1	TRBJ2-1	SVGTGGHEQF
TRBV5-5	TRBJ1-4	ASSLGRGMGEKLF
TRBV5-1	TRBJ1-6	ASSLSFNSPLH
TRBV7-2	TRBJ1-1	ASSLRGGFEAF
TRBV13	TRBJ1-1	ASSLGPGMNTEAF
TRBV2	TRBJ2-3	ASRQGPTDTQY
TRBV9	TRBJ2-3	ASSPSEGRVDTQY
TRBV2	TRBJ2-3	ASRAFPSTDTQY
TRBV30	TRBJ2-1	AWSVKPGFDNEQF
TRBV5-6	TRBJ2-5	ASSFRETQY
TRBV5-1	TRBJ2-5	ASSLGQAQETQY
TRBV10-3	TRBJ1-1	ATAERADMNTEAF
TRBV2	TRBJ1-5	ASSVGRRNSNQPQH
TRBV10-3	TRBJ1-2	AISESRDRGGDT